This TCR beta chain was observed in a study of cytomegalovirus exposure and HLA in healthy donors. V lost 4 bases and J lost 7; bases outside the gene matches: 10. CDR3 size: 16 residues. Germline CDR1 is SGHTS and CDR2 is YDEGEE. Clones were sequenced by immunoSEQ multiplex PCR, and TCRdb holds only the in-frame ones, with some missing. The sample lists about 44,000 clones, more than 85% occurring once. The V and J genes are TRBV5-8 and TRBJ1-6, with 8 positions matching TRBD1. Sequencing used PBMCs. This sequence was found in a woman younger than 30 in good health and CMV-seronegative. The chain's CDR3 is CASSTVQGGRNSPLHF. CDR3 DNA: TGTGCCAGCAGCACAGTACAGGGGGGTCGAAATTCACCCCTCCACTTT.